The 25 T cell receptor beta chains given below trace back to one sample, sequenced in a study of blood T cell repertoires in COVID-19. Clones were read by immunoSEQ multiplex PCR, and TCRdb kept only the in-frame ones, dropping some. The sample includes under 200,000 clones, around four fifths of them seen just once. The sample taken for sequencing was peripheral blood. The receptors were gathered from a man in his forties who had recovered from COVID-19.

The J gene is TRBJ2-1, the V gene TRBV5-8, with 9 bases that match TRBD2. The V and J ends lost 4 bases and 9 bases, in that order; junction bases with no gene match: 8. Looked up from germline, CDR1 is SGHTS and CDR2 is YDEGEE. The CDR3 consists of 14 residues. The CDR3 coding sequence is TGTGCCAGCAGCCACGCTAGCGGGGTGGGTGAGCAGTTCTTC. It codes for CASSHASGVGEQFF.

The chain employs TRBV4-1 and TRBJ2-1; no clear D. Per the germline V gene, CDR1 is MGHRA and CDR2 is YSYEKL. The V and J ends lost 0 bases and 4 bases respectively, with 10 bases between them. The CDR3 extends over 15 amino acids. The DNA for the CDR3 is TGCGCCAGCAGCCAAGAGAGGCGGAAGTACAATGAGCAGTTCTTC. Translated, it gives CASSQERRKYNEQFF.

The chain uses TRBV11-3 and TRBJ2-4; the match to TRBD2 covers 12 bases. V trimming: 4 bases; J trimming: 2 bases; junction bases outside the gene matches: 6. The CDR3 has 17 amino acids. Germline CDR1 is SGHNT and CDR2 is YENEEA. The CDR3 nucleotides are TGTGCCAGCAGCTCCGCAGGACTAGCGGGGTCCAAAAACATTCAGTACTTC. Its protein product is CASSSAGLAGSKNIQYF.

V gene TRBV7-9 combines with J gene TRBJ2-7; 7 positions agree with TRBD2. This CDR3 has 13 amino acids. Germline values: CDR1 SEHNR, CDR2 FQNEAQ (reference sequence). After removal of 6 bases from V and 5 bases from J, the junction contained 7 bases not matched to a gene. The CDR3 DNA follows: TGTGCCAGCAGGCCGACGGGGGGTGACGAGCAGTACTTC. It translates to CASRPTGGDEQYF.

In DNA form, the CDR3 reads TGTGCCAGTAACTCGGGACAGGGAGGGGAGACCCAGTACTTC. This codes for CASNSGQGGETQYF. The chain carries TRBV19 and TRBJ2-5, with TRBD1 identical over 9 bases. There are 14 residues in the CDR3. Germline CDR1 LNHDA, CDR2 SQIVND (reference sequence). Trimming removed 7 bases from V and 5 bases from J; junction bases left unmatched: 8.

The chain joins TRBV3-1 (or the pseudogene TRBV3-2) to TRBJ2-7, with 7 bases identical to TRBD2. CDR3 length: 15 residues. The germline gives CDR1 LGHDT, CDR2 YNNKEL (reference sequence). V gave up 2 bases and J gave up 4 bases; unmatched junction bases: 8. The CDR3 DNA reads as TGTGCCAGCAGCCAATTAGGACTAGGTCTATACGAGCAGTACTTC. This encodes CASSQLGLGLYEQYF.

This chain connects TRBV6-7 to TRBJ2-3; 7 nucleotides align to TRBD2. TRBV6-7 is noted as an ORF with a role that remains uncertain. The CDR3 runs 15 residues. J gave up 5 bases and V 0 bases, and 5 bases lay outside the gene matches. CDR3 amino acids: CASSYSAGEEDTQYF. DNA for the CDR3: TGTGCCAGCAGTTACTCGGCGGGGGAGGAAGATACGCAGTATTTT.

This clone has just one count. The chain combines TRBV6-5 with TRBJ1-1; possible D gene TRBD1, 5 bases. The V and J ends lost 6 bases and 10 bases respectively, with 15 bases between them. This CDR3 contains 12 residues. The germline V gene has CDR1 MNHEY and CDR2 SVGAGI. The CDR3 sequence: CASSNGPGGAFF. The CDR3 coding sequence is TGTGCCAGCAGCAACGGGCCCGGGGGAGCTTTCTTT.

DNA of the CDR3: TGTGCCAGCACGGGAGGGGTAAGGAATAATTCACCCCTCCACTTT. This sequence encodes CASTGGVRNNSPLHF. The chain joins TRBV19 to TRBJ1-6, with D possibly matching TRBD1 (5 bases). There are 15 residues in the CDR3. Per germline, CDR1 LNHDA and CDR2 SQIVND (reference sequence). Trimming took off 9 bases at V and 5 bases at J, with 17 bases between the two ends.

The gene calls are TRBV9 and TRBJ2-5; tentatively, D is TRBD2 (5 bases). V gave up 7 bases and J gave up 6 bases, with 13 bases separating them. This CDR3 has 12 residues. Germline-derived CDR1 and CDR2 are SGDLS and YYNGEE. The CDR3 nucleotides are TGTGCCAGCGGAGGCCCCTTTAAGACCCAGTACTTC. The encoded protein is CASGGPFKTQYF.

V usage is TRBV3-1 (or the pseudogene TRBV3-2) and J usage is TRBJ1-5; D perhaps matches TRBD1 (5 bases). CDR3 length equals 17 residues. CDR1 is LGHDT and CDR2 is YNNKEL in the germline V gene (reference sequence). V was pared by 0 bases and J by 2 bases, with 14 bases between. The CDR3 loop is CASSQDDGAGGNQPQHF. CDR3 in DNA: TGTGCCAGCAGCCAAGATGACGGGGCGGGAGGCAATCAGCCCCAGCATTTT.

In its sample, this clone was seen once. This rearrangement joins TRBV7-2 to TRBJ1-4, with TRBD1 matching 9 bases. Germline values: CDR1 SGHTA, CDR2 FQGNSA. After removal of 2 bases from V and 3 bases from J, the junction contained 4 bases not matched to a gene. The CDR3 contains 16 residues. For the CDR3, the DNA is TGTGCCAGCAGCTTACCGAGACAGGGGGCTAATGAAAAACTGTTTTTT. Its translation is CASSLPRQGANEKLFF.

In the case of this clone: This sample includes further DNA sequences coding for the same CDR3. The V call is TRBV18, the J call TRBJ1-1; TRBD1 matches 7 bases. Looked up from germline, CDR1 is KGHSH and CDR2 is LQKENI. The CDR3 sequence is 14 residues long. V lost 4 bases to trimming and J lost 2 bases; unmatched junction nucleotides: 4. Here the CDR3 reads CASSLQGINTEAFF. In DNA, the CDR3 is TGTGCCAGCTCACTACAGGGGATTAACACTGAAGCTTTCTTT.

This sequence joins TRBV7-9 and TRBJ1-2; D is unresolved. V dropped 0 bases and J dropped 8 bases, with 19 bases sitting between them. Germline values: CDR1 SEHNR, CDR2 FQNEAQ (reference sequence). This CDR3 has 16 amino acids. The CDR3 loop reads CASSLALATVLLGYTF. The DNA for the CDR3 is TGTGCCAGCAGCTTAGCACTAGCGACTGTCCTATTGGGCTACACCTTC.

J is TRBJ1-1 and V is TRBV10-3; D unclear. Looked up from germline, CDR1 is ENHRY and CDR2 is SYGVKD. Trimming took off 0 bases at V and 5 bases at J, with 10 bases between the two ends. This CDR3 region has 14 residues. In DNA, the CDR3 is TGTGCCATCAGTGAGTCGGGCAGAAGAACTGAAGCTTTCTTT. This sequence encodes CAISESGRRTEAFF.

This chain joins TRBV7-2 and TRBJ1-2, with 9 bases that match TRBD1. CDR1 SGHTA and CDR2 FQGNSA come from the germline V gene. V was pared by 5 bases and J by 7 bases, with 5 bases of the junction left unmatched. This CDR3 has 13 amino acids. The CDR3 sequence: CASSQQGAFGYTF. The CDR3 bases are TGTGCCAGCAGCCAACAGGGGGCGTTTGGCTACACCTTC.

The chain recombines TRBV28 with TRBJ2-1; weak D call: TRBD2 (5 bases). This CDR3 has 13 residues. CDR1 MDHEN and CDR2 SYDVKM come from the germline V gene. V dropped 6 bases and J dropped 6 bases, with 12 bases sitting between them. Written as DNA, the CDR3 is TGTGCCAGCAGGCCATTCGCGGGCAATGAGCAGTTCTTC. This sequence encodes CASRPFAGNEQFF. The full variable domain, rest sourced from reference TRBV28 and TRBJ2-1, is DVKVTQSSRYLVKRTGEKVFLECVQDMDHENMFWYRQDPGLGLRLIYFSYDVKMKEKGDIPEGYSVSREKKERFSLILESASTNQTSMYLCASRPFAGNEQFFGPGTRLTVL.

This clone was recorded only once. The chain carries TRBV4-2 and TRBJ2-3, with 16 bases fitting TRBD2. CDR3 length: 16 residues. Germline V gene data show CDR1 as LGHNA and CDR2 as YNFKEQ. The V gene end was trimmed by 4 bases and the J gene end by 6 bases; junction bases not matched to a gene: 4. In DNA, the CDR3 is TGTGCCAGCAGCCGGGGGACTAGCGGGAGGGCCGATACGCAGTATTTT. This sequence encodes CASSRGTSGRADTQYF.

V is TRBV27 and J is TRBJ1-6; D not certain. The CDR3 is 15 residues long. The V and J ends lost 6 bases and 0 bases respectively, with 9 bases between them. Per the germline V gene, CDR1 is MNHEY and CDR2 is SMNVEV (reference sequence). The CDR3 nucleotides read TGTGCCAGCAGCCGGGGTTCCTCCTATAATTCACCCCTCCACTTT. Translated, it gives CASSRGSSYNSPLHF.

A single count supports this clone. The chain is built from TRBV10-2 and TRBJ2-1, with 9 bases matching TRBD2. The germline V gene encodes CDR1 WSHSY and CDR2 SAAADI. The CDR3 runs to 16 residues. Unmatched junction bases numbered 11, after V lost 6 bases and J lost 5 bases. CDR3 nucleotide sequence: TGCGCCAGCAGCCCAATAGCGGGAGCCCCTCACAATGAGCAGTTCTTC. Its translation: CASSPIAGAPHNEQFF.

The rearrangement links TRBV10-3 to TRBJ1-2; 9 bases are a match to TRBD1. Germline V gives CDR1 ENHRY, CDR2 SYGVKD. With V trimmed by 11 bases and J by 2 bases, 9 bases remained unmatched. This CDR3 has 14 amino acids. As DNA, the CDR3 is TGTGCCGCCGGGGAGGGACAGGGAAACTATGGCTACACCTTC. It specifies CAAGEGQGNYGYTF.

This sequence joins TRBV5-6 and TRBJ2-2; the D is unclear. V lost 2 bases, J lost 9 bases, and 23 bases lay in between. The germline CDR1 and CDR2 sequences are SGHDT and YYEEEE. This CDR3 is 17 amino acids long. The CDR3 DNA reads as TGTGCCAGCAGCTTCGTGGTAGCACCTAACTCGGAGTGGGAGCTGTTTTTT. This translates into CASSFVVAPNSEWELFF.

This chain links TRBV14 with TRBJ1-5, with a tentative D call TRBD1 (5 bases). CDR1 and CDR2 from the germline V gene are SGHDN and FVKESK. CDR3 length: 14 residues. The germline V and J ends were trimmed by 2 bases and 3 bases, with 8 bases remaining between them. CDR3 sequence reads: CASSQSGFNQPQHF. As DNA, the CDR3 is TGTGCCAGCAGCCAATCAGGGTTCAATCAGCCCCAGCATTTT.

The chain carries TRBV7-9 and TRBJ1-4, with D maybe TRBD1 (6 bases). CDR3 length equals 14 residues. Per the germline V gene, CDR1 is SEHNR and CDR2 is FQNEAQ (reference sequence). Trimming left V 5 bases short and J 7 bases short, with 14 bases between. CDR3: CASSRTGNGEKLFF. DNA for the CDR3: TGTGCCAGCAGCCGAACAGGGAACGGTGAAAAACTGTTTTTT.

This clone has just a few counts. The chain couples TRBV11-2 to TRBJ2-7; a possible D gene is TRBD1 (6 bases). The CDR3 extends over 14 amino acids. Germline loops: CDR1 SGHAT, CDR2 FQNNGV. Trimming removed 5 bases from V and 0 bases from J, with 11 bases in between. CDR3 DNA: TGTGCCAGCAGCCTGGACAGACGCTCCTACGAGCAGTACTTC. Encoded protein: CASSLDRRSYEQYF.